Presented here are 5 T cell receptor beta chains from one specimen sequenced in a study of T cell responses to AZD1222 COVID-19 vaccine. Produced via immunoSEQ multiplex PCR; TCRdb's table is partial and in-frame only. The sample has roughly 160,000 clones, about 89% seen once; the top ten hold over 1.5%. The sample in question was peripheral blood, obtained on day 0 of AZD1222 vaccination. These TCRs come from an adult in good health.

J is TRBJ1-4 and V is TRBV19; no reliable D call. The CDR3 loop spans 14 amino acids. V shed 6 bases and J shed 6 bases, with 14 bases lying between them. Germline V gives CDR1 LNHDA, CDR2 SQIVND (reference sequence). CDR3 bases: TGTGCCAGTAGATGGTCCGGACGAGATGAAAAACTGTTTTTT. Protein sequence: CASRWSGRDEKLFF. The variable domain in full, with the rest retrieved from reference TRBV19 and TRBJ1-4, is DGGITQSPKYLFRKEGQNVTLSCEQNLNHDAMYWYRQDPGQGLRLIYYSQIVNDFQKGDIAEGYSVSREKKESFPLTVTSAQKNPTAFYLCASRWSGRDEKLFFGSGTQLSVL.

The V gene is TRBV20-1, the J gene TRBJ2-1; 11 bases are a match to TRBD2. The CDR3 runs 11 residues. CDR1 is DFQATT and CDR2 is SNEGSKA in the germline V gene (reference sequence). The V gene end was trimmed by 3 bases and the J gene end by 15 bases; junction bases not matched to a gene: 4. This CDR3 is CSARTGTSGFF. The CDR3 DNA is TGCAGTGCTAGGACCGGGACTAGCGGGTTCTTC.

The chain links TRBV7-2 to TRBJ2-2; 8 bases match TRBD2. The CDR3 totals 15 residues. Germline V gene data show CDR1 as SGHTA and CDR2 as FQGNSA. The V and J ends lost 3 bases and 3 bases, in that order; junction bases with no gene match: 3. CDR3 coding DNA: TGTGCCAGCAGCTTCAGCGGGGGCCACACCGGGGAGCTGTTTTTT. Amino acids: CASSFSGGHTGELFF. Together with reference TRBV7-2 and TRBJ2-2, the CDR3 gives the full variable domain: GAGVSQSPSNKVTEKGKDVELRCDPISGHTALYWYRQSLGQGLEFLIYFQGNSAPDKSGLPSDRFSAERTGGSVSTLTIQRTQQEDSAVYLCASSFSGGHTGELFFGEGSRLTVL.

The rearrangement joins TRBV7-7 to TRBJ2-7; D gene unclear. From germline, CDR1 is SSHAT and CDR2 FNYEAQ (reference sequence). The V end was cut by 2 bases, the J end by 1 base, with 12 bases between. CDR3 length equals 15 residues. CDR3 DNA: TGTGCCAGCAGCTTATCCCCAGGTTCGTCCTACGAGCAGTACTTC. This translates into CASSLSPGSSYEQYF. Full variable domain (outside the CDR3, taken from reference TRBV7-7 and TRBJ2-7): GAGVSQSPRYKVTKRGQDVTLRCDPISSHATLYWYQQALGQGPEFLTYFNYEAQPDKSGLPSDRFSAERPEGSISTLTIQRTEQRDSAMYRCASSLSPGSSYEQYFGPGTRLTVT.

V is TRBV19 and J is TRBJ2-3; D uncertain. Germline CDR1 is LNHDA and CDR2 is SQIVND (reference sequence). The CDR3 has 16 residues. Deletions cut 3 bases from V and 1 base from J, with 14 bases between. In nucleotides, the CDR3 is TGTGCCAGTAGTATCTCCCCAGGCCGGGGCACAGATACGCAGTATTTT. The encoded protein is CASSISPGRGTDTQYF.